Listed here is a single T cell receptor beta chain. Its antigen is not identified. The sample is drawn from a study of T cell responses to AZD1222 COVID-19 vaccine. With 3 bases clipped from V and 4 bases from J, the junction kept 7 bases outside the gene matches. Germline V CDR1 and CDR2: SGHTA, FQGTGA. The CDR3 is 17 residues long. Generated by immunoSEQ multiplex PCR, the TCRdb table keeps only in-frame clones and is missing some. The sample includes some 80,000 clones, less than 90% of them seen just once. Study-wide findings and caveats: Recipients of AZD1222 seropositive at baseline numbered only 6 or 7.

This specimen was peripheral blood, taken on day 0 of AZD1222 vaccination. This TCR was recovered from an adult in good health. The chain combines TRBV7-3 with TRBJ2-2; 11 nucleotides align to TRBD2. As DNA, the CDR3 is TGTGCCAGCAGCTTCGCCGGGACTAGCGGCTTCACCGGGGAGCTGTTTTTT. Protein product: CASSFAGTSGFTGELFF.